This entry lists 9 T cell receptor beta chains sequenced from one sample in a study of CD8 T cells in Susac syndrome. RNA was extracted with the RNeasy kit, and a quantity of roughly 0.5 to 1 ug was reverse transcribed using random hexamers. One entry per CDR3 protein, called by TCRdb with MiXCR from the immunoSEQ multiplex PCR reads. The top ten hold around 0.11% of the sample, which has approximately 280,000 distinct CDR3 sequences, around 84% seen once. The sequencing sample was made of CD8+ T cells from PBMCs. The receptors were gathered from a human donor with multiple sclerosis.

The V call is TRBV6-5, the J call TRBJ2-5; D not resolved. The V gene lost 5 bases and the J gene lost 5 bases, with 15 bases spanning the gap. The CDR3 contains 14 residues. The germline CDR1 and CDR2 sequences are MNHEY and SVGAGI. CDR3 region: CASSVLLIGETQYF. The DNA of the CDR3 is TGTGCCAGCAGTGTTCTGCTCATTGGGGAGACCCAGTACTTC.

This rearrangement joins TRBV6-2 or TRBV6-3 to TRBJ2-7; TRBD2 matches 11 bases. The CDR3 covers 14 residues. With V trimmed by 4 bases and J by 9 bases, 8 bases remained unmatched. Per germline, CDR1 MNHEY and CDR2 SVGEGT. CDR3 region: CASSLLAGGRVQYF. The DNA for the CDR3 is TGTGCCAGCAGTTTGCTAGCGGGAGGAAGGGTGCAGTACTTC.

The chain carries TRBV3-1 and TRBJ2-1; 7 nucleotides line up with TRBD2. Trimming cost V 0 bases and J 5 bases; bases outside gene matches: 10. The CDR3 is 17 residues long. Germline V CDR1 and CDR2: LGHDT, YNNKEL (reference sequence). The chain's CDR3 is CASSQDYGLAADNEQFF. The DNA of the CDR3 is TGTGCCAGCAGCCAAGATTACGGGCTAGCGGCCGACAATGAGCAGTTCTTC.

The chain has TRBV9 and TRBJ2-6; D not certain. Trimming shortened V by 1 base and J by 0 bases, and 2 bases separated the two germline ends. The length of the CDR3 is 14 residues. Germline CDR1 is SGDLS and CDR2 is YYNGEE. CDR3 region: CASSVSSGANVLTF. The CDR3, as DNA: TGTGCCAGCAGCGTAAGCTCTGGGGCCAACGTCCTGACTTTC.

The chain carries TRBV28 and TRBJ2-5; the match to TRBD2 covers 9 bases. The CDR3 is 16 residues long. Trimming removed 5 bases from V and 4 bases from J; junction bases left unmatched: 11. The germline CDR1 and CDR2 sequences are MDHEN and SYDVKM. As DNA, the CDR3 is TGTGCCAGCAGTCCCACCCCGGGACTAGCCGGAGAGACCCAGTACTTC. Translated, it gives CASSPTPGLAGETQYF. The whole variable domain, filled in from reference TRBV28 and TRBJ2-5, reads DVKVTQSSRYLVKRTGEKVFLECVQDMDHENMFWYRQDPGLGLRLIYFSYDVKMKEKGDIPEGYSVSREKKERFSLILESASTNQTSMYLCASSPTPGLAGETQYFGPGTRLLVL.

This sequence joins TRBV7-9 and TRBJ2-1; 10 bases match TRBD2. This CDR3 contains 16 residues. Germline CDR1 is SEHNR and CDR2 is FQNEAQ (reference sequence). The ends lost 5 bases at V and 4 bases at J; junction bases unmatched: 8. The CDR3 protein is CASSHSSGRAYNEQFF. The CDR3 nucleotides read TGTGCCAGCAGCCACTCCAGCGGGAGGGCTTACAATGAGCAGTTCTTC.

This sequence joins TRBV12-3 or TRBV12-4 and TRBJ1-5; D is unresolved. With 3 bases removed from V and 1 base from J, the gap between germline ends came to 10 bases. The CDR3 is made up of 15 amino acids. CDR3 in amino acids: CASSFRTPSNQPQHF. CDR3 in DNA: TGTGCCAGCAGTTTCAGAACCCCGAGCAATCAGCCCCAGCATTTT.

Points on this clonotype: The germline gene is not matched at one end of the junction; a read error may be the cause. V usage is TRBV6-1 and J usage is TRBJ2-1, with 9 bases aligning to TRBD2. CDR1 and CDR2 (germline): MNHNS, SASEGT. There are 16 residues in the CDR3. For the CDR3, the DNA is TGTGCCATCAGTGAATCGGAGACTAGCGGATACAATGAGCAGTTCTTC. Translated: CAISESETSGYNEQFF.

The chain links TRBV29-1 to TRBJ1-2, with no clear D. Germline V lookup: CDR1 SQVTM, CDR2 ANQGSEA. The V gene lost 3 bases and the J gene lost 1 base, with 12 bases spanning the gap. There are 14 residues in the CDR3. In DNA, the CDR3 is TGCAGCGTTGACTCGGCAGATTTTAACTATGGCTACACCTTC. Translating it yields CSVDSADFNYGYTF.